Listed below are T cell receptor beta chains from one sample, sequenced in a study of blood T cells in healthy people across ages. TCRdb itself ran the 5' RACE reads through MiXCR, one entry per CDR3 protein. The sample includes about 1,400,000 distinct CDR3 sequences, about 43% seen only once; the top ten take less than 8%. Specimen: blood. The receptors stem from a woman under 30 in good health. Each CDR3 is given with its conserved first and last residue. A D gene is named only where the DNA matches it firmly. The size entry is marked missing in some rows and otherwise reads once, few, many or a size class.

length	D	V	size	J	DNA	CDR3
14	-	TRBV20-1	-	TRBJ2-7	TGCAGTGTTGAGGACGTCAGGAGCTCCTACGAGCAGTACTTC	CSVEDVRSSYEQYF
16	-	TRBV29-1	-	TRBJ1-1	TGCAGCGTGGAGAGAGTAAAAGGACGGGGGGCTTCTGAAGCTTTCTTT	CSVERVKGRGASEAFF
14	-	TRBV9	-	TRBJ2-1	TGTGCCAGCAGCCCCGAATCCCTAGCGCATGAGCAGTTCTTC	CASSPESLAHEQFF
12	-	TRBV4-1	few	TRBJ1-2	TGCGCCAGCAGCCAAGATCTTTCTGGCTACACCTTC	CASSQDLSGYTF
15	-	TRBV5-1	-	TRBJ1-6	TGCGCCAGCAGCTTGGGAGCAGGGAGAGATTCACCCCTCCACTTT	CASSLGAGRDSPLHF
17	TRBD1	TRBV14	few	TRBJ2-5	TGTGCCAGCAGCCAATTTATTGGGACAGGGGGTCAAGAGACCCAGTACTTC	CASSQFIGTGGQETQYF
14	TRBD2	TRBV20-1	-	TRBJ2-5	TGCAGTGCGACGGGACTAGCGGGAGTAGAGACCCAGTACTTC	CSATGLAGVETQYF
13	-	TRBV3-1	-	TRBJ1-1	TGTGCCAGCGAGAGCGGATGCGACACTGAAGCTTTCTTT	CASESGCDTEAFF
18	TRBD2	TRBV5-1	-	TRBJ2-3	TGCGCCAGCAGTTTAAGCCCAGTACTAGCGTCTAGCACAGATACGCAGTATTTT	CASSLSPVLASSTDTQYF
16	-	TRBV4-1	few	TRBJ2-2	TGCGCCAGCAGCCAAGATTCTCCGTTAGTGGATGGGGAGCTGTTTTTT	CASSQDSPLVDGELFF
19	-	TRBV21-1	-	TRBJ2-7	TGTGCCAGCAGCAAAATGGGGGGACAAACAGGCGTACCTACCTACGAGCAGTACTTC	CASSKMGGQTGVPTYEQYF
14	TRBD2	TRBV2	-	TRBJ2-2	TGTGCCAGCCGGCCAGGACTAGCAGCCGGGGAGCTGTTTTTT	CASRPGLAAGELFF
10	-	TRBV20-1	-	TRBJ2-1	TGCAGTACAAGAGGGAATGAGCAGTTCTTC	CSTRGNEQFF
16	TRBD1	TRBV6-2/TRBV6-3	-	TRBJ1-5	TGTGCCAGCAGTTCCGCGACAGGGATTGGCAATCAGCCCCAGCATTTT	CASSSATGIGNQPQHF
18	-	TRBV7-9	few	TRBJ2-3	TGTGCCAGCAGCTTAATACGGGGACTCCACCAAGACCGGGATACGCAGTATTTT	CASSLIRGLHQDRDTQYF
10	-	TRBV6-6	few	TRBJ1-1	TGTGCCAGCAGTTGGGGTGAAGCTTTCTTT	CASSWGEAFF
15	TRBD1	TRBV6-6	-	TRBJ2-1	TGTGCCAGCAGTGGGGACAGCTGGGGTCACAATGAGCAGTTCTTC	CASSGDSWGHNEQFF
16	-	TRBV5-6	-	TRBJ2-4	TGTGCCAGCAGCTGGAGGGAGGCCACGGCCAAAAACATTCAGTACTTC	CASSWREATAKNIQYF
16	TRBD1	TRBV6-5	-	TRBJ2-7	TGTGCCAGCAGTTCCCCGACAGGGAAGGGATCCTACGAGCAGTACTTC	CASSSPTGKGSYEQYF
13	-	TRBV12-3/TRBV12-4	-	TRBJ1-2	TGTGCCAGCACGAGGGACCGAATCCTTGACTACACCTTC	CASTRDRILDYTF
17	-	TRBV9	-	TRBJ2-1	TGTGCCAGCAGCGCCAGCGGCAGCCCAGGGGCCTACAATGAGCAGTTCTTC	CASSASGSPGAYNEQFF
15	TRBD2	TRBV6-2/TRBV6-3	few	TRBJ2-5	TGTGCCAGCAGTTACTCGCCTAGCGGCAAGAGTTATCAGTACTTC	CASSYSPSGKSYQYF
9	-	TRBV29-1	-	TRBJ1-2	TGCAGCGTAAACGATGGCTACACCTTC	CSVNDGYTF
13	-	TRBV12-3/TRBV12-4	few	TRBJ1-1	TGTGCCAGCATACATCTGGGGAACACTGAAGCTTTCTTT	CASIHLGNTEAFF
15	-	TRBV4-1	few	TRBJ2-7	TGCGCCAGCAGCCAGGAAGATTCCCCCCCCTACGAGCAGTACTTC	CASSQEDSPPYEQYF